This T cell receptor beta chain was identified in a study of shared clonotypes between healthy human individuals. Germline V CDR1 and CDR2: SNHLY, FYNNEI. The CDR3 is 16 amino acids. Between the trimmed V and J ends, which lost 0 bases and 0 bases, there was a span of 11 bases. Clones were read by immunoSEQ multiplex PCR, and TCRdb kept only the in-frame ones, dropping some. Found here are over a million clones, about 98% of them singletons; the top ten hold less than 0.55%. General observations from the study: Generally, naive subsets (rather than memory subsets) showed larger estimated richness.

With regard to this clone: Its cognate antigen is unknown.

The rearrangement links TRBV2 to TRBJ2-5; possibly TRBD2 for D (7 bases). The sample consisted of naive CD4+ T cells sorted from blood. Documented subset: CD45RA+ positively selected. This sequence was found in a young man in good health. CDR3 protein: CASSEAGGLHQETQYF. The CDR3 coding sequence is TGTGCCAGCAGTGAAGCGGGGGGGCTTCACCAAGAGACCCAGTACTTC.